This section outlines one T cell receptor beta chain sequence together with its context. The source of the sample is a study of T cell changes during pregnancy in multiple sclerosis. The method was immunoSEQ multiplex PCR; TCRdb's version includes in-frame clones alone and lacks a portion of them. The sample holds roughly 60,000 clones, 90% to 95% seen once. This CDR3 has 13 amino acids. The germline gives CDR1 MNHNS, CDR2 SASEGT. V was pared by 4 bases and J by 4 bases, with 1 base of the junction left unmatched. The TCR originated in a female donor with multiple sclerosis, enrolled in a pregnancy study. The material sequenced was peripheral blood, taken before pregnancy. V and J are TRBV6-1 and TRBJ2-5; 9 bases line up with TRBD2. In nucleotides, the CDR3 is TGTGCCAGCAGTGGAGCGGGGGGAGAGACCCAGTACTTC. It encodes CASSGAGGETQYF.